This T cell receptor beta chain derives from a study of early T cells in non-severe SARS-CoV-2 infection. Looking at the study overall: The sequenced material was bulk RNA from unsorted whole blood, and its chains were unpaired.

TCRdb reanalysed the 5' RACE reads using MiXCR and keeps one entry per CDR3 protein. The data contain tens of thousands of distinct CDR3 sequences, around 6% of them singletons. This clonotype was observed at least ten times. The ends lost 4 bases at V and 9 bases at J; junction bases unmatched: 9. From germline, CDR1 is MNHEY and CDR2 SVGAGI. The CDR3 length is 15 residues. Sequenced material: whole blood. This TCR derives from an adult who was a healthcare worker with PCR-confirmed SARS-CoV-2 infection or an uninfected control (not recorded which). The V gene is TRBV6-5, the J gene TRBJ1-6; 7 positions match TRBD1. This CDR3 reads CASSSLTGRSSPLHF. CDR3 bases: TGTGCCAGCAGTTCCCTGACAGGGCGATCTTCACCCCTCCACTTT.